Each of the 21 T cell receptor beta chains below was sequenced from the same sample in a study of molecular identifiers for immune sequencing clone quantification. TCRdb itself ran the PCR reads through MiXCR, one entry per CDR3 protein. The sample includes around 40,000 distinct CDR3 sequences, about 18% of them seen just once. Sequenced material: naive CD8+ T cells from blood, with Jurkat cell RNA spiked in. The subset was: FACS-sorted CD8+CD4-CCR7+CD45RA+ naive T cells. The receptor source for this set is a human donor in good health. Some libraries in this study had Jurkat cell RNA spiked in.

For this clonotype: A much larger clone differs from this one at a single base, so this may be a read error. This CDR3 is missing its conserved last phenylalanine or tryptophan, likely due to a read error. The chain links TRBV28 to TRBJ2-7; D may be TRBD1 (6 bases). Trimming left V 6 bases short and J 0 bases short, with 12 bases between. In germline, CDR1 is MDHEN, CDR2 SYDVKM. The CDR3 is 14 amino acids. CDR3 sequence reads: CASSVGQYSYEQYL. The CDR3 coding sequence is TGTGCCAGCAGCGTAGGACAGTACTCCTACGAGCAGTACCTC.

Concerning this clonotype itself: A much more abundant neighbour one base away suggests this may be a read error. The missing conserved phenylalanine or tryptophan at the end of this CDR3 makes a read error likely. V usage is TRBV5-1 and J usage is TRBJ2-3; 11 positions agree with TRBD2. Trimming cost V 2 bases and J 5 bases; bases outside gene matches: 10. Germline assignment: CDR1 SGHRS and CDR2 YFSETQ. The CDR3 consists of 17 residues. DNA for the CDR3: TGCGCCAGCAGCTTCCCCAATAGCGGGGGGGCCGTAGATACGCAGTATCTT. Protein sequence: CASSFPNSGGAVDTQYL.

This clonotype was observed a few times. The chain has TRBV4-1 and TRBJ2-1; 10 bases line up with TRBD2. CDR3 length: 16 residues. Per germline, CDR1 MGHRA and CDR2 YSYEKL. V shed 0 bases and J 4 bases; nucleotides not matched to a gene: 3. CDR3 amino acids: CASSQDRAGGYNEQFF. In DNA form, the CDR3 reads TGCGCCAGCAGCCAAGATCGAGCGGGAGGGTACAATGAGCAGTTCTTC.

CDR3 DNA: TGTGCCAGCAGCCAAGGCCCGACCACAGATACGCAGTATTTT. Amino acid sequence: CASSQGPTTDTQYF. This chain uses TRBV16 with TRBJ2-3; D is unclear. CDR1 is KGHSY, CDR2 FQNENV, per germline. Trimming shortened V by 2 bases and J by 2 bases, and 8 bases separated the two germline ends. The CDR3 is made up of 14 amino acids.

This clonotype was found many times. CDR3: CASSSSGVLTF. DNA for the CDR3: TGTGCCAGCAGCTCCTCTGGAGTCCTGACTTTC. This chain links TRBV13 with TRBJ2-6, with D uncertain. Between the trimmed V and J ends, which lost 4 bases and 13 bases, there was a span of 8 bases. CDR1 is PRHDT and CDR2 is FYEKMQ in the germline V gene (reference sequence). This CDR3 spans 11 amino acids.

V is TRBV28 and J is TRBJ2-5; D is undetermined. This CDR3 has 14 amino acids. Trimming removed 1 base from V and 2 bases from J, with 8 bases in between. CDR1 and CDR2 (germline): MDHEN, SYDVKM. CDR3 DNA: TGTGCCAGCAGTTTATACATGGAACAAGAGACCCAGTACTTC. It codes for CASSLYMEQETQYF.

This clonotype was observed a handful of times. V is TRBV7-8 and J is TRBJ2-1, with a tentative D call TRBD2 (5 bases). Trimming took 2 bases from V and 4 from J, leaving 12 bases between them. This CDR3 has 15 residues. CDR1 and CDR2 from the germline V gene are SGHVS and FQNEAQ. For the CDR3, the DNA is TGTGCCAGCAGCTTAAGGCTAGCAGAGTACAATGAGCAGTTCTTC. This encodes CASSLRLAEYNEQFF.

CDR3: CASSRGGTQPQHF. Written as DNA, the CDR3 is TGTGCCAGCAGCAGAGGGGGTACTCAGCCCCAGCATTTT. The chain recombines TRBV7-9 with TRBJ1-5; TRBD1 might be the D (6 bases). CDR1 is SEHNR and CDR2 is FQNEAQ in the germline V gene (reference sequence). V lost 5 bases and J 6 bases, leaving 11 bases between the germline ends. This CDR3 is 13 amino acids long.

The chain uses TRBV11-1 and TRBJ1-1; D not certain. The CDR3 extends over 13 amino acids. Germline V gene data show CDR1 as SGHAT and CDR2 as FQDESV (reference sequence). V was trimmed by 1 base and J by 0 bases, leaving 3 bases between them. As DNA, the CDR3 is TGTGCCAGCAGCTTAGTTATGAACACTGAAGCTTTCTTT. Protein product: CASSLVMNTEAFF.

The chain is built from TRBV6-5 and TRBJ2-5, with D perhaps TRBD2 (7 bases). CDR3 length: 14 residues. With 0 bases removed from V and 11 bases from J, the gap between germline ends came to 16 bases. Germline assignment: CDR1 MNHEY and CDR2 SVGAGI. The CDR3 nucleotides are TGTGCCAGCAGTTACTCTCCAGGGGAGGGGATTCAGTACTTC. Protein sequence: CASSYSPGEGIQYF.

In regard to this clonotype: Being one base from a much bigger clone, this may be a read error. The conserved closing phenylalanine or tryptophan is absent in this CDR3, likely reflecting a read error. The rearrangement joins TRBV28 to TRBJ2-2; D call uncertain. This CDR3 region has 13 residues. Germline V gene lookup returns CDR1 MDHEN and CDR2 SYDVKM. Trimming cost V 4 bases and J 1 base, with 4 bases left between them. The CDR3 spells CASSSQNTGELFC. The CDR3 DNA follows: TGTGCCAGCAGTTCGCAGAACACCGGGGAGCTGTTTTGT.

This clonotype was observed at least ten times. V gene TRBV30 combines with J gene TRBJ2-7; D gene ambiguous. Germline values: CDR1 GTSNPN, CDR2 SVGIG (reference sequence). Trimming removed 2 bases from V and 0 bases from J, with 5 bases in between. The CDR3 sequence is 12 residues long. The CDR3 loop is CAWSMDSYEQYF. For the CDR3, the DNA is TGTGCCTGGAGTATGGACTCCTACGAGCAGTACTTC. The full variable domain, in which reference TRBV30 and TRBJ2-7 provide the parts outside the CDR3, is SQTIHQWPATLVQPVGSPLSLECTVEGTSNPNLYWYRQAAGRGLQLLFYSVGIGQISSEVPQNLSASRPQDRQFILSSKKLLLSDSGFYLCAWSMDSYEQYFGPGTRLTVT.

The sample holds many counts of this clonotype. The V call is TRBV6-2 or TRBV6-3, the J call TRBJ2-6; 10 bases agree with TRBD1. The germline gives CDR1 MNHEY, CDR2 SVGEGT. The V gene end was trimmed by 5 bases and the J gene end by 0 bases; junction bases not matched to a gene: 19. The CDR3 is 22 residues long. The CDR3 sequence is CASSPTPKTGGTPYSGANVLTF. CDR3 in DNA: TGTGCCAGCAGTCCGACCCCGAAGACAGGGGGCACCCCTTACTCTGGGGCCAACGTCCTGACTTTC.

There are many counts of this clonotype. This chain uses TRBV6-5 with TRBJ2-2; D may be TRBD1 (6 bases). This CDR3 is built from 15 residues. Germline assignment: CDR1 MNHEY and CDR2 SVGAGI. V lost 6 bases to trimming and J lost 4 bases, with 15 bases between them. This CDR3 is CASSPVRRGTGELFF. CDR3 nucleotides: TGTGCCAGCAGCCCGGTCCGCAGGGGCACCGGGGAGCTGTTTTTT.

This clonotype appeared many times. Here the CDR3 reads CASSLTAHMNTEAFF. CDR3 bases: TGTGCCAGCAGCTTGACAGCCCACATGAACACTGAAGCTTTCTTT. The chain has TRBV5-5 and TRBJ1-1, with D unclear. Germline CDR1 is SGHKS and CDR2 is YYEKEE (reference sequence). This CDR3 contains 15 residues. Trimming took 1 base from V and 0 from J, leaving 10 bases between them.

This clonotype has a count of ten or more. The gene calls are TRBV7-9 and TRBJ2-7, with 10 bases matching TRBD2. Trimming removed 6 bases from V and 2 bases from J; junction bases left unmatched: 7. From germline, CDR1 is SEHNR and CDR2 FQNEAQ (reference sequence). The CDR3 runs 15 residues. The CDR3 DNA reads TGTGCCAGCAGTCCTCCGAGCGGGAGGGCCTACGAGCAGTACTTC. It is translated as CASSPPSGRAYEQYF.

The CDR3 sequence is CASSLQGRAGGTDTQYF. The DNA for the CDR3 is TGTGCCAGCAGCTTACAGGGGAGAGCGGGGGGCACAGATACGCAGTATTTT. The V and J genes are TRBV7-8 and TRBJ2-3, with 8 nucleotides matching TRBD2. The trim removed 2 bases at V and 1 base at J, leaving 8 bases unmatched. Germline-derived CDR1 and CDR2 are SGHVS and FQNEAQ. CDR3 length: 17 residues. The full variable domain, completed using reference TRBV7-8 and TRBJ2-3, is GAGVSQSPRYKVAKRGQDVALRCDPISGHVSLFWYQQALGQGPEFLTYFQNEAQLDKSGLPSDRFFAERPEGSVSTLKIQRTQQEDSAVYLCASSLQGRAGGTDTQYFGPGTRLTVL.

This clonotype was counted ten times or more. The chain links TRBV27 to TRBJ2-7; D tentatively reads TRBD1 or TRBD2 (7 bases each). The CDR3 sequence is 13 residues long. CDR1 is MNHEY, CDR2 SMNVEV, per germline (reference sequence). Deletions cut 8 bases from V and 5 bases from J, with 16 bases between. CDR3 loop: CASQRGGGNEQYF. As DNA, the CDR3 is TGTGCCAGCCAGCGGGGAGGGGGCAACGAGCAGTACTTC.

This clonotype was detected many times. The chain is built from TRBV9 and TRBJ2-5; 9 bases map to TRBD2. The length of the CDR3 is 14 residues. Germline CDR1 SGDLS, CDR2 YYNGEE. The trim removed 4 bases at V and 4 bases at J, leaving 5 bases unmatched. In DNA form, the CDR3 reads TGTGCCAGCAGCTATAGCGGGAGCCCAGAGACCCAGTACTTC. Translating gives CASSYSGSPETQYF.

The chain is built from TRBV6-5 and TRBJ2-5; 9 nucleotides agree with TRBD2. The germline gives CDR1 MNHEY, CDR2 SVGAGI. The CDR3 is 17 residues long. V lost 2 bases to trimming and J lost 7 bases; unmatched junction nucleotides: 14. Here the CDR3 DNA reads TGTGCCAGCAGTTACGGGGCGGGAGGGCCTATCCCCAGGACCCAGTACTTC. Translating it yields CASSYGAGGPIPRTQYF.

As concerns this clonotype: Being one base from a much bigger clone, this may be a read error. The chain combines TRBV7-6 with TRBJ2-2; no clear D. The V gene's germline CDR1 is SGHVS and CDR2 FNYEAQ. The CDR3 has 13 amino acids. CDR3 bases: TGTGCCAGCAGCCCAACGAACACCAGGGAGCTGTTTTTT. Translation: CASSPTNTRELFF.